This entry is about one T cell receptor (beta chain). Its antigen is undetermined. Other DNA sequences from this sample encode an identical CDR3 as well. This specimen belongs to a study of shared clonotypes between healthy human individuals. Study-wide results and limits: Estimated clonotype richness was generally higher in naive than memory subsets. The generation probabilities recorded for non-shared clonotypes fell below those of clonotypes shared by all four donors.

Researchers ran the assay at a deep level. The authors split each subset's genomic DNA evenly across several immunoSEQ plates. Some clones are missing from TCRdb's copy, which holds only in-frame ones; the method was immunoSEQ multiplex PCR. Of almost 700,000 clones listed, 90% to 95% are singletons. Naive CD8 cells lacked CD45RO, underwent positive selection for CCR7 and left out terminally differentiated effector memory CD45RA+ cells. Germline-derived CDR1 and CDR2 are LNHNV and YYDKDF (reference sequence). V was shortened by 1 base and J by 2 bases, with 9 bases between the two germline ends. The CDR3 length is 15 residues.

This sequence joins TRBV15 and TRBJ1-5, with D perhaps matching TRBD1 (5 bases). This clonotype originated in a young man in good health. Material for sequencing was naive CD8+ T cells sorted from blood. This chain's CDR3 is CATSRVGGGNQPQHF. Here the CDR3 DNA reads TGTGCCACCAGCAGAGTGGGGGGGGGCAATCAGCCCCAGCATTTT.